A single TCR beta chain is shown here with its context. An end of the junction does not agree with germline; a read error may underlie this. This sample was included in a study of blood T cell repertoires in COVID-19. In the study overall: Collection of acute and convalescent COVID-19 samples took place in the United States, Italy and Spain. PBMCs, B-cell-depleted T cells, or T cells provided the cDNA or gDNA that made up the material.

Authors' methods: Reference gene primer amplification yielded estimated nucleated cell counts. TCRdb keeps only in-frame clones here, not all; method: immunoSEQ multiplex PCR. That table gives V, J and clone size, and the DNA gave D and trimming. The sample contains approximately 450,000 clones, around nine tenths of which appear only once. CDR3 length equals 14 residues. Germline V gives CDR1 SEHNR, CDR2 FQNEAQ (reference sequence). Participant-reported clinical history was the basis for cohort assignment. The V call is TRBV7-9, the J call TRBJ2-5, with D hard to call. This receptor was identified in a woman aged 18-30 years with acute COVID-19. Sequencing input: PBMCs or T cells enriched from blood (not recorded which). The CDR3 coding sequence is TGTGCCAGCAGATTAGCATTATCGGTGGAGACCCAGTACTTC. Amino acid sequence: CASRLALSVETQYF.